Listed below are T cell receptor beta chains from one sample, sequenced in a study of cytomegalovirus exposure and HLA in healthy donors. Clones were sequenced by immunoSEQ multiplex PCR, and TCRdb holds only the in-frame ones, with some missing. This table has roughly 200,000 clones, 75% to 80% appearing once. Sequenced material: PBMCs. The origin of the receptors is a female donor in good health and CMV-seronegative. Each CDR3 is given with its conserved first and last residue. Fields, in order: J gene, V gene, clone size, D gene, CDR3 DNA, CDR3 protein. D genes are given only for firm matches. Only some rows state a clone size, as once, few, many or a class for expanded clones.

J gene: TRBJ2-7; V gene: TRBV6-1; clone size: .; D gene: .; CDR3 DNA: TGTGCCATCTACCTAACCCGGGGAATTTCCGAGCAGTACTTC; CDR3 protein: CAIYLTRGISEQYF
J gene: TRBJ2-7; V gene: TRBV7-2; clone size: .; D gene: TRBD2; CDR3 DNA: TGTGCCAGCAGCCCCCGACTAGCGGGAGTGGGTGAGCAGTACTTC; CDR3 protein: CASSPRLAGVGEQYF
J gene: TRBJ2-1; V gene: TRBV4-2; clone size: .; D gene: .; CDR3 DNA: TGTGCCAGCAGCCAAGATAGCGAGTCCTACAATGAGCAGTTCTTC; CDR3 protein: CASSQDSESYNEQFF
J gene: TRBJ2-1; V gene: TRBV25-1; clone size: once; D gene: TRBD1; CDR3 DNA: TGTGCCAGCAGTGACAGGGGGTCCTACAATGAGCAGTTCTTC; CDR3 protein: CASSDRGSYNEQFF
J gene: TRBJ1-4; V gene: TRBV27; clone size: .; D gene: .; CDR3 DNA: TGTGCCAGCAGCCGACTGTACGAACGGGTTAATGAAAAACTGTTTTTT; CDR3 protein: CASSRLYERVNEKLFF
J gene: TRBJ2-1; V gene: TRBV13; clone size: .; D gene: TRBD2; CDR3 DNA: TGTGCCAGCAGCTTAGGAGCGGGAGGGCCCTACAATGAGCAGTTCTTC; CDR3 protein: CASSLGAGGPYNEQFF
J gene: TRBJ1-5; V gene: TRBV5-4; clone size: .; D gene: .; CDR3 DNA: TGTGCCAGCAGCTTCGGGGGGAGCAATCAGCCCCAGCATTTT; CDR3 protein: CASSFGGSNQPQHF
J gene: TRBJ2-5; V gene: TRBV5-6; clone size: .; D gene: .; CDR3 DNA: TGTGCCAGCAGCTACAGGGTCGAGACCCAGTACTTC; CDR3 protein: CASSYRVETQYF
J gene: TRBJ2-1; V gene: TRBV2; clone size: .; D gene: TRBD2; CDR3 DNA: TGTGCCAGCAGTGGGGGGACTAGCCGTGAGCAGTTCTTC; CDR3 protein: CASSGGTSREQFF
J gene: TRBJ2-7; V gene: TRBV25-1; clone size: .; D gene: TRBD1; CDR3 DNA: TGTGCCAGCAGTGTCCGGGACAGGGGCTCCTACGAGCAGTACTTC; CDR3 protein: CASSVRDRGSYEQYF
J gene: TRBJ1-2; V gene: TRBV27; clone size: .; D gene: TRBD1; CDR3 DNA: TGTGCCAGCAGTCCCAGACAGGGGAGCTACACCTTC; CDR3 protein: CASSPRQGSYTF
J gene: TRBJ2-1; V gene: TRBV11-3; clone size: .; D gene: .; CDR3 DNA: TGTGCCAGCAGGGCGGTGGGGCAGGGGACGTACAATGAGCAGTTCTTC; CDR3 protein: CASRAVGQGTYNEQFF
J gene: TRBJ2-3; V gene: TRBV7-3; clone size: .; D gene: .; CDR3 DNA: TGTGCCAGCAGCACACAAGGAGCTGATACGCAGTATTTT; CDR3 protein: CASSTQGADTQYF
J gene: TRBJ1-5; V gene: TRBV19; clone size: .; D gene: TRBD1; CDR3 DNA: TGTGCCAGTAGCCAAGGGGGCGGTAGGCCCCAGCATTTT; CDR3 protein: CASSQGGGRPQHF
J gene: TRBJ2-7; V gene: TRBV5-1; clone size: .; D gene: TRBD1; CDR3 DNA: TGCGCCAGCAGCTACGGGACAGGGGGTACCTACGAGCAGTACTTC; CDR3 protein: CASSYGTGGTYEQYF
J gene: TRBJ2-7; V gene: TRBV2; clone size: .; D gene: TRBD2; CDR3 DNA: TGTGCCAGCAGTACCCTAGCGGGGGACTACAGGGGCCAGGGCGAGCAGTACTTC; CDR3 protein: CASSTLAGDYRGQGEQYF
J gene: TRBJ2-7; V gene: TRBV7-9; clone size: few; D gene: .; CDR3 DNA: TGTGCCAGCAGCGTACAGAACGAGCAGTACTTC; CDR3 protein: CASSVQNEQYF
J gene: TRBJ1-4; V gene: TRBV6-5; clone size: .; D gene: .; CDR3 DNA: TGTGCCAGCAGTTACGATGTGGGGAGCTCGAATGAAAAACTGTTTTTT; CDR3 protein: CASSYDVGSSNEKLFF
J gene: TRBJ2-1; V gene: TRBV5-1; clone size: .; D gene: TRBD2; CDR3 DNA: TGCGCCAGCAAAACTAGCGGGAGGGTAGGCAATGAGCAGTTCTTC; CDR3 protein: CASKTSGRVGNEQFF
J gene: TRBJ1-1; V gene: TRBV7-6; clone size: .; D gene: TRBD1; CDR3 DNA: TGTGCCAGCAGCTCCAGACAGGGGATGACTGAAGCTTTCTTT; CDR3 protein: CASSSRQGMTEAFF
J gene: TRBJ2-7; V gene: TRBV28; clone size: .; D gene: TRBD1; CDR3 DNA: TGTGCCAGCAGGAAAAGCGGGACAGGGGCCTACGAGCAGTACTTC; CDR3 protein: CASRKSGTGAYEQYF
J gene: TRBJ1-5; V gene: TRBV25-1; clone size: .; D gene: TRBD1; CDR3 DNA: TGTGCCAGCAGTGAAACGACAGGGGACTATCAGCCCCAGCATTTT; CDR3 protein: CASSETTGDYQPQHF
J gene: TRBJ2-7; V gene: TRBV2; clone size: .; D gene: TRBD1; CDR3 DNA: TGTGCCAGCAGTGATCGGCAGGGGGCCGACGAGCAGTACTTC; CDR3 protein: CASSDRQGADEQYF
J gene: TRBJ2-3; V gene: TRBV7-9; clone size: .; D gene: TRBD2; CDR3 DNA: TGTTCCAGCAGCTCGATGACTAGCGGGGGATATACGCAGTATTTT; CDR3 protein: CSSSSMTSGGYTQYF
J gene: TRBJ1-1; V gene: TRBV6-5; clone size: .; D gene: .; CDR3 DNA: TGTGCCAGCAGTTACCTGGACAGTATGAACACTGAAGCTTTCTTT; CDR3 protein: CASSYLDSMNTEAFF
J gene: TRBJ2-1; V gene: TRBV9; clone size: .; D gene: .; CDR3 DNA: TGTGCCAGCAGCGTAGGAGGGCCCCGCCACAATGAGCAGTTCTTC; CDR3 protein: CASSVGGPRHNEQFF
J gene: TRBJ2-5; V gene: TRBV7-2; clone size: .; D gene: TRBD2; CDR3 DNA: TGTGCCAGCAGCACGGAGGGGACTAGCGGAAAAGAGACCCAGTACTTC; CDR3 protein: CASSTEGTSGKETQYF
J gene: TRBJ1-4; V gene: TRBV7-8; clone size: .; D gene: TRBD1; CDR3 DNA: TGTGCCAGCAGCTTAGTCGATACAGGGGCATTGGGTAATGAAAAACTGTTTTTT; CDR3 protein: CASSLVDTGALGNEKLFF
J gene: TRBJ1-1; V gene: TRBV7-8; clone size: .; D gene: .; CDR3 DNA: TGTGCCAGCAGCTTAAAACCTGCGGGACTAGGGGACACTGAAGCTTTCTTT; CDR3 protein: CASSLKPAGLGDTEAFF
J gene: TRBJ2-6; V gene: TRBV4-2; clone size: .; D gene: TRBD1; CDR3 DNA: TGTGCCAGCAGCCAAGATCTGCGACAGGGCCCTGGGGCCAACGTCCTGACTTTC; CDR3 protein: CASSQDLRQGPGANVLTF
J gene: TRBJ1-1; V gene: TRBV5-1; clone size: .; D gene: .; CDR3 DNA: TGCGCCAGCACCCCCCCCGGGGGGAGCACTGAAGCTTTCTTT; CDR3 protein: CASTPPGGSTEAFF